Each of the 7 T cell receptor beta chains below was sequenced from the same sample in a study of T cell responses to AZD1222 COVID-19 vaccine. Sequencing used immunoSEQ multiplex PCR; TCRdb keeps in-frame clones, though not all of them. The sample contains about 140,000 clones, around 90% of which appear only once. Material: peripheral blood, obtained on day 0 of AZD1222 vaccination. The receptor set was obtained from an adult in good health.

The genes are TRBV7-2 and TRBJ1-1, with unresolved D. Germline values: CDR1 SGHTA, CDR2 FQGNSA. Trimming shortened V by 3 bases and J by 9 bases, and 5 bases separated the two germline ends. CDR3 length: 10 residues. CDR3 residues: CASSFGKAFF. For the CDR3, the DNA is TGTGCCAGCAGCTTTGGCAAAGCTTTCTTT.

The genes are TRBV7-8 and TRBJ2-1; the match to TRBD2 covers 8 bases. There are 16 residues in the CDR3. Germline V gene lookup returns CDR1 SGHVS and CDR2 FQNEAQ. The V gene end was trimmed by 1 base and the J gene end by 7 bases; junction bases not matched to a gene: 9. Written as DNA, the CDR3 is TGTGCCAGCAGCTTAGATACGGGGTCGGGAGGGAATGAGCAGTTCTTC. The encoded protein is CASSLDTGSGGNEQFF.

The chain is built from TRBV3-1 (or the pseudogene TRBV3-2) and TRBJ1-4; D is possibly TRBD1 (6 bases). Trimming removed 0 bases at V and 8 bases at J, with 16 bases between. The CDR3 loop spans 16 amino acids. The germline V gene has CDR1 LGHDT and CDR2 YNNKEL (reference sequence). CDR3 in amino acids: CASSQELVRGREKLFF. DNA of the CDR3: TGTGCCAGCAGCCAAGAATTAGTCAGGGGACGGGAAAAACTGTTTTTT.

The chain links TRBV19 to TRBJ1-3, with 7 positions matching TRBD1. The length of the CDR3 is 16 residues. V was pared by 5 bases and J by 0 bases, with 7 bases of the junction left unmatched. Germline values: CDR1 LNHDA, CDR2 SQIVND (reference sequence). CDR3 region: CASSADRRYSGNTIYF. The CDR3 DNA sequence: TGTGCCAGTAGTGCGGACAGGCGGTACTCTGGAAACACCATATATTTT.

CDR3 nucleotides: TGTGCCTGGAGTGGGGGGTTACCCTTAAACTATGGCTACACCTTC. It is translated as CAWSGGLPLNYGYTF. The chain combines TRBV30 with TRBJ1-2; weak D call: TRBD1 (5 bases). The CDR3 length is 15 residues. Trimming cost V 1 base and J 2 bases, with 14 bases left between them. CDR1 GTSNPN and CDR2 SVGIG come from the germline V gene (reference sequence).

This chain joins TRBV30 and TRBJ2-1, with TRBD2 identical over 11 bases. Germline values: CDR1 GTSNPN, CDR2 SVGIG (reference sequence). J lost 8 bases, V lost 0 bases, and 9 bases had no gene match. The CDR3 loop spans 16 amino acids. CDR3 loop: CAWSVGLAGGQDEQFF. Written as DNA, the CDR3 is TGTGCCTGGAGTGTCGGATTAGCGGGAGGGCAGGATGAGCAGTTCTTC.

The chain couples TRBV30 to TRBJ1-5; D gene unclear. Trimming left V 0 bases short and J 4 bases short, with 10 bases between. Germline CDR1 and CDR2: GTSNPN and SVGIG (reference sequence). The length of the CDR3 is 14 residues. The CDR3 nucleotides read TGTGCCTGGAGTGTAGGCCGGAAGAATCAGCCCCAGCATTTT. Translation gives CAWSVGRKNQPQHF.